The sequence of this T cell receptor (beta chain) was determined in a study of T cells expressing NK-cell markers (dated by TCRdb to the early 2020s). As for the study more broadly: Under 10 donors provided sorted CD3+CD56+NKG2C+, CD3+CD56+NKG2C- and CD3+CD56-NKG2C+ T-cell subsets, whose TCR beta-chain repertoires were profiled. Sequencing of the libraries produced 2 x 150 bp reads on Illumina HiSeq 2000/2500, MiSeq or NextSeq. Most of the eight sequenced donors were HCMV-seropositive and one was HCMV-seronegative. The eight sequenced donors were randomly selected healthy volunteers, three men and five women. Results the study describes overall, beyond this receptor: Those dominant clonotypes were again the most abundant among CD3+CD56-NKG2C+ cells in a few donors, at roughly 25-65%. In more than five donors, the dominant CD3+CD56+NKG2C+ clonotypes were found to rank among the top 10 CD8+ clonotypes and to make up about 1.0-7.0% of CD8+ T cells. Whether the expanded NKG2C-expressing T cell clones were specific for HCMV antigens was left unclear.

These reads were obtained on an Illumina HiSeq 2000. TCR beta cDNA libraries were made by 5'RACE template switching that added a universal primer site and unique molecular identifiers. cDNA synthesis was primed from the TCR beta constant segment, followed by two successive PCR amplification steps. The original methods were these. MIGEC handled demultiplexing of the reads and grouping by UMI, while MiTCR was used to assemble and quantify clonotypes. To exclude erroneous sequences, only TCR cDNA sequences supported by at least two reads were retained. The tcR package was used for downstream repertoire analysis, and clonotypes were matched across fractions by CDR3 nucleotide sequence plus V segment. VDJmatch was used to annotate antigen specificity against VDJdb, with one amino acid substitution in CDR3 allowed. Following reprocessing of the reads by TCRdb, the data hold one row per CDR3 protein sequence and no DNA is available. The V and J calls and clone size come from TCRdb's table, not from the authors' own analysis. This sample's clone table shows over 350,000 distinct CDR3 sequences. The ten largest account for roughly a tenth of the sample.

Concerning this clonotype: Its antigen target is currently unknown.

A commercial ELISA kit detecting HCMV-specific IgG in serum was used to determine HCMV serostatus. Ficoll density gradient centrifugation was used to isolate peripheral blood mononuclear cells from blood. The CDR3 runs 14 residues from the cysteine to the phenylalanine. The protein alone is recorded here. This TCR derives from a woman between 50 and 59 years old in good health. Donor details come from another sample of the same person, matched by shared clones. The material sequenced was blood T cells: a sorted CD56 or NKG2C T cell subset, CD4+ or CD8+ T cells, or bulk PBMC T cells (not recorded which). The V and J segments used are TRBV12-3 or TRBV12-4 and TRBJ2-7; TCRdb reports TRBD1, a call that lacks DNA to check it against. The CDR3 loop reads CASTSDRVGHEQYF.